A single sample gave rise to the 19 T cell receptor beta chains below, sequenced in a study of cytomegalovirus exposure and HLA in healthy donors. The PCR used 60 Vbeta and 13 Jbeta primers. The repertoire was sequenced with immunoSEQ multiplex PCR; TCRdb's copy has only in-frame clones and lacks some. The sample comprises about 190,000 clones, approximately 79% of which are singletons, and roughly 1.6% rests with the top ten. Sequenced material: PBMCs. The receptors come from a woman aged 18-29 years in good health and CMV-seronegative.

The rearrangement uses TRBV19 and TRBJ2-5; TRBD1 matches at 9 bases. Trimming cost V 3 bases and J 5 bases; bases outside gene matches: 13. The CDR3 is 17 amino acids. Germline loops: CDR1 LNHDA, CDR2 SQIVND (reference sequence). CDR3 sequence (DNA): TGTGCCAGTAGTATTAGGTCCGGGACAGGGATTGGGGAGACCCAGTACTTC. It translates to CASSIRSGTGIGETQYF.

A remark on this clone: The same CDR3 also results from other DNA sequences found in this sample. This chain joins TRBV9 and TRBJ2-2; 8 bases are a match to TRBD2. This CDR3 has 14 amino acids. Losses at the gene ends were 6 bases for V and 2 bases for J; bases not matched to a gene: 3. Per germline, CDR1 SGDLS and CDR2 YYNGEE. CDR3 protein: CASMAGGNTGELFF. The CDR3 DNA reads as TGTGCCAGCATGGCGGGGGGCAACACCGGGGAGCTGTTTTTT.

This clone occurred a few times. The chain carries TRBV6-5 and TRBJ2-3, with 9 bases lining up with TRBD2. CDR3 length equals 14 residues. Germline V lookup: CDR1 MNHEY, CDR2 SVGAGI. Trimming removed 1 base from V and 7 bases from J; junction bases left unmatched: 3. The CDR3 loop is CASSYLAGAYTQYF. In DNA, the CDR3 is TGTGCCAGCAGTTACTTAGCGGGAGCATATACGCAGTATTTT.

V is TRBV29-1 and J is TRBJ2-7; D remains ambiguous. The V end lost 4 bases, the J end lost 2 bases, and 12 bases lay between the germline ends. This CDR3 region has 13 residues. CDR1 SQVTM and CDR2 ANQGSEA come from the germline V gene. The CDR3 region is CSVVHPLTYEQYF. In DNA form, the CDR3 reads TGCAGCGTTGTGCACCCACTTACCTACGAGCAGTACTTC.

The DNA of the CDR3 is TGTGCCAGCTCACCCGAAAGGGGCACTAATGAAAAACTGTTTTTT. It yields the protein CASSPERGTNEKLFF. V and J are TRBV18 and TRBJ1-4; D perhaps matches TRBD1 (5 bases). V lost 3 bases, J lost 2 bases, and 10 bases lay in between. CDR1 is KGHSH and CDR2 is LQKENI in the germline V gene. The CDR3 is made up of 15 amino acids.

The chain is built from TRBV14 and TRBJ2-7; 7 bases map to TRBD2. There are 13 residues in the CDR3. The germline V gene has CDR1 SGHDN and CDR2 FVKESK. V gave up 6 bases and J gave up 5 bases; unmatched junction bases: 7. The CDR3 is CASRLRGSDEQYF. The CDR3, as DNA: TGTGCCAGCAGACTTCGCGGGAGCGACGAGCAGTACTTC.

This chain uses TRBV29-1 with TRBJ2-1; the D gene is possibly TRBD1 (6 bases). V lost 1 base to trimming and J lost 2 bases, with 15 bases between them. This CDR3 contains 16 residues. Germline V gene lookup returns CDR1 SQVTM and CDR2 ANQGSEA. The chain's CDR3 is CSVEGETGATYNEQFF. CDR3 in DNA: TGCAGCGTTGAAGGGGAGACAGGCGCGACCTACAATGAGCAGTTCTTC.

The chain links TRBV4-1 to TRBJ1-5; 12 bases map to TRBD1. J gave up 6 bases and V 4 bases, and 4 bases lay outside the gene matches. The CDR3 runs to 15 residues. Germline-derived CDR1 and CDR2 are MGHRA and YSYEKL. The CDR3, as DNA: TGCGCCAGCAGCCCTGGGACAGGGGGCCTTCAGCCCCAGCATTTT. Its translation is CASSPGTGGLQPQHF.

In nucleotides, the CDR3 is TGTGCCAGCAGCTCCAAAGGGACAAGGTACGAGCAGTACTTC. Translated: CASSSKGTRYEQYF. The genes are TRBV7-8 and TRBJ2-7; maybe TRBD1 (6 bases). V was clipped by 4 bases and J by 4 bases, with 14 bases between them. The CDR3 length is 14 residues. CDR1 is SGHVS and CDR2 is FQNEAQ in the germline V gene.

The chain carries TRBV6-5 and TRBJ2-7; TRBD1 matches at 9 bases. Germline values: CDR1 MNHEY, CDR2 SVGAGI. Losses at the gene ends were 5 bases for V and 10 bases for J; bases not matched to a gene: 12. CDR3 length: 14 amino acids. The CDR3 DNA sequence: TGTGCCAGCAGTCAACCGGGACAGGGAAGTATTCAGTACTTC. Protein sequence: CASSQPGQGSIQYF.

The rearrangement uses TRBV19 and TRBJ2-5, with 7 bases lining up with TRBD1. The CDR3 is 14 amino acids. CDR1 LNHDA and CDR2 SQIVND come from the germline V gene (reference sequence). Trimming at V came to 6 bases and at J to 3 bases, leaving 7 bases not matched to a gene. CDR3 residues: CASRRVDREETQYF. CDR3 in DNA: TGTGCCAGTAGGCGGGTTGACAGGGAAGAGACCCAGTACTTC. Full variable domain (outside the CDR3, taken from reference TRBV19 and TRBJ2-5): DGGITQSPKYLFRKEGQNVTLSCEQNLNHDAMYWYRQDPGQGLRLIYYSQIVNDFQKGDIAEGYSVSREKKESFPLTVTSAQKNPTAFYLCASRRVDREETQYFGPGTRLLVL.

CDR3 bases: TGTGCCTGCTCTAGCGGTAGCAATGAGCAGTTCTTC. Translated: CACSSGSNEQFF. This chain joins TRBV28 and TRBJ2-1; 7 bases fit TRBD2. Germline V gene lookup returns CDR1 MDHEN and CDR2 SYDVKM. The CDR3 loop spans 12 amino acids. The V gene end was trimmed by 11 bases and the J gene end by 6 bases; junction bases not matched to a gene: 7.

The chain combines TRBV27 with TRBJ2-7; TRBD1 might be the D (6 bases). Germline CDR1 MNHEY, CDR2 SMNVEV (reference sequence). The germline V and J ends were trimmed by 1 base and 2 bases, with 9 bases remaining between them. The CDR3 spans 14 residues. CDR3 nucleotides: TGTGCCAGCAGTTTATTCGACAGGCCCTACGAGCAGTACTTC. This encodes CASSLFDRPYEQYF.

The CDR3 nucleotides read TGTGCCAGCGTAACTGGGACAGGGGATGGCTACACCTTC. Its protein product is CASVTGTGDGYTF. J is TRBJ1-2 and V is TRBV28; 10 bases fit TRBD1. The CDR3 is made up of 13 amino acids. Looked up from germline, CDR1 is MDHEN and CDR2 is SYDVKM. V was pared by 8 bases and J by 6 bases, with 6 bases of the junction left unmatched.

The J gene is TRBJ2-7, the V gene TRBV25-1; 7 bases map to TRBD1. This CDR3 has 15 amino acids. J was trimmed by 2 bases and V by 0 bases; bases with no gene match: 4. Germline assignment: CDR1 MGHDK and CDR2 SYGVNS. The CDR3 DNA is TGTGCCAGCAGTGAATATTTTGGGACAGCCTACGAGCAGTACTTC. Translating gives CASSEYFGTAYEQYF.

The genes are TRBV18 and TRBJ2-7; 10 positions match TRBD2. The germline V gene encodes CDR1 KGHSH and CDR2 LQKENI. The CDR3 runs 14 residues. V shed 0 bases, J shed 4 bases, and the junction held 0 bases outside the gene matches. CDR3 residues: CASSPPLAGYEQYF. The CDR3 DNA reads as TGTGCCAGCTCACCACCACTAGCGGGGTACGAGCAGTACTTC.

The chain has TRBV29-1 and TRBJ1-2, with 10 bases lining up with TRBD1. The CDR3 sequence is 16 residues long. Looked up from germline, CDR1 is SQVTM and CDR2 is ANQGSEA. Germline trimming cut 8 bases from V and 0 bases from J; bases unmatched to any gene: 12. CDR3 sequence: CSSWTRTGGTNYGYTF. In DNA form, the CDR3 reads TGCAGCTCCTGGACCCGGACAGGGGGGACTAACTATGGCTACACCTTC.

The chain carries TRBV6-5 and TRBJ1-5; unclear D gene. Trimming shortened V by 2 bases and J by 6 bases, and 8 bases separated the two germline ends. Germline V CDR1 and CDR2: MNHEY, SVGAGI. The CDR3 spans 13 residues. The CDR3 region has the DNA TGTGCCAGCAGTTACCGGGTTCTTCAGCCCCAGCATTTT. Its protein is CASSYRVLQPQHF.

V usage is TRBV4-1 and J usage is TRBJ2-7; the match to TRBD2 covers 8 bases. The V gene end was trimmed by 2 bases and the J gene end by 4 bases; junction bases not matched to a gene: 13. CDR3 size: 17 residues. Germline CDR1 MGHRA, CDR2 YSYEKL. The CDR3 sequence is CASSQSSLAASSYEQYF. The CDR3 nucleotides read TGCGCCAGCAGCCAATCCTCACTAGCGGCAAGTTCTTACGAGCAGTACTTC.